The T cell receptor beta chain described here comes from a study of molecular identifiers for immune sequencing clone quantification. TCR libraries were built in bulk with a published protocol and specific TCR primers. TCRdb analysed the PCR reads with MiXCR anew, one entry per CDR3 protein. This sample has 40,000 to 50,000 distinct CDR3 sequences, with 19% found just once. The CDR3 totals 13 residues. Looked up from germline, CDR1 is DFQATT and CDR2 is SNEGSKA (reference sequence). Trimming took 7 bases from V and 4 from J; bases not matched to a gene: 6. This clonotype was seen repeatedly, ten times or more.

The chain joins TRBV20-1 to TRBJ2-7; 11 positions match TRBD2. This TCR derives from a human donor in good health. Some libraries in this study had Jurkat cell RNA spiked in. The specimen sequenced was naive CD8+ T cells from blood, with Jurkat cell RNA spiked in. Subset indicated: FACS-sorted CD8+CD4-CCR7+CD45RA+ naive T cells. In DNA form, the CDR3 reads TGCAGTGTTGAACTAGCGGGAGCTTACGAGCAGTACTTC. Translating it yields CSVELAGAYEQYF.